The 5 T cell receptor beta chains given below trace back to one sample, sequenced in a study of OX40 agonist ivuxolimab in advanced cancers. Libraries came from the immunoSEQ multiplex PCR assay. Entries here come from immuneACCESS through TCRdb and include only in-frame sequences with V and J called. Some clones fail to appear in such tables; in the studies checked, an unresolved V gene covers under half of the shortfall, and the cause of the remainder is unknown. The sample table shows around 80,000 clones, and around nine tenths are seen once. The leading ten clones occupy about 0.78% of the sample. The material was CD4+ or CD8+ T cells sorted from blood, obtained in a trial of the OX40 agonist ivuxolimab. The source of these receptors is an adult with an advanced solid tumor such as melanoma, head and neck, liver or kidney cancer.

The chain has TRBV11-3 and TRBJ2-5; 8 bases line up with TRBD2. The J segment lost 0 bases and the V segment lost 0 bases, leaving 6 bases of the junction unmatched. Germline assignment: CDR1 SGHNT and CDR2 YENEEA. The CDR3 runs 17 residues. This CDR3 is CASSLDQRETHQETQYF. The DNA of the CDR3 is TGTGCCAGCAGCTTAGACCAGCGGGAGACCCACCAAGAGACCCAGTACTTC.

The chain uses TRBV7-8 and TRBJ1-1, with D possibly matching TRBD1 (5 bases). This CDR3 has 14 amino acids. The ends were cut back, 10 bases at V and 0 bases at J, with 15 bases in the middle. The germline CDR1 and CDR2 sequences are SGHVS and FQNEAQ. DNA for the CDR3: TGTGCCACCAAACTGGGGACGGTGAACACTGAAGCTTTCTTT. As protein: CATKLGTVNTEAFF.

The table lists this clone with many counts. J is TRBJ1-3 and V is TRBV2, with 7 bases aligning to TRBD1. This CDR3 has 14 residues. V dropped 4 bases and J dropped 4; count of bases not matched to a gene: 4. Germline-derived CDR1 and CDR2 are SNHLY and FYNNEI. In nucleotides, the CDR3 is TGTGCCAGCAGTGCTGGACAGGTCGGAAACACCATATATTTT. Amino acids: CASSAGQVGNTIYF.

The J gene is TRBJ1-3, the V gene TRBV7-2, with D possibly matching TRBD1 (5 bases). Per germline, CDR1 SGHTA and CDR2 FQGNSA. V lost 1 base and J 3 bases, leaving 13 bases between the germline ends. The CDR3 extends over 16 amino acids. This CDR3 is CASSLVSGTYGNTIYF. The CDR3 DNA follows: TGTGCCAGCAGCTTAGTTTCAGGGACTTATGGAAACACCATATATTTT.

This clone was counted once. This sequence joins TRBV28 and TRBJ2-7, with TRBD2 matching 10 bases. Germline V gene data show CDR1 as MDHEN and CDR2 as SYDVKM. The CDR3 is 14 residues long. Trimming removed 6 bases from V and 5 bases from J; junction bases left unmatched: 7. CDR3 DNA sequence: TGTGCCAGCAGCCCCCCTAGCGGGAGAAACGAGCAGTACTTC. Amino acid sequence: CASSPPSGRNEQYF.